This T cell receptor (beta chain) was sequenced during a study of blood T cell repertoires in COVID-19. Background on the study: COVID-19 samples collected from the United States, Italy and Spain covered acute and convalescent phases.

The data were produced by immunoSEQ multiplex PCR, yet TCRdb's version contains in-frame clones alone and is incomplete. The repertoire holds about 300,000 clones, with around 92% as singletons. The CDR3 totals 15 residues. From germline, CDR1 is MGHDK and CDR2 SYGVNS. V lost 6 bases and J 0 bases, leaving 14 bases between the germline ends. Sequenced material: peripheral blood. The chain carries TRBV25-1 and TRBJ1-2; TRBD1 is a possible D gene (6 bases). The origin of this receptor is a man between 18 and 35 years old who had recovered from COVID-19. The CDR3 coding sequence is TGTGCCAGCAGCAGGGGCTCCGCCGCTAACTATGGCTACACCTTC. Protein sequence: CASSRGSAANYGYTF.